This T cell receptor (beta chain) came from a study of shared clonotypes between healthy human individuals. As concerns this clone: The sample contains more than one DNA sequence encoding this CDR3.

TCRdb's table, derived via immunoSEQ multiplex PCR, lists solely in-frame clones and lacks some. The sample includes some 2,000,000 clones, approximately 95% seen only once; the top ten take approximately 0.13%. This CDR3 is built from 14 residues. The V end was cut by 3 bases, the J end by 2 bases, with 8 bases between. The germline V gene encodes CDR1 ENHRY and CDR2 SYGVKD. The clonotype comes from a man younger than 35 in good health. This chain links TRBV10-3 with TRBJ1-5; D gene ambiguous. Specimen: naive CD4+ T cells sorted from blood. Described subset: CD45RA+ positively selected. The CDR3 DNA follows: TGTGCCATCAGTGATTTGGGAGGCAATCAGCCCCAGCATTTT. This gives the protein CAISDLGGNQPQHF.